The 17 T cell receptor beta chains presented below share a single source sample, sequenced in a study of blood T cell repertoires in COVID-19. The method was immunoSEQ multiplex PCR; TCRdb's version includes in-frame clones alone and lacks a portion of them. This table has 180,000 or so clones, 84% appearing once. Sequenced: peripheral blood. The receptors were gathered from a woman in her 70s with COVID-19, enrolled during active disease.

This clone occurred a few times. The gene calls are TRBV7-9 and TRBJ2-3; D possibly corresponds to TRBD1 (6 bases). V was shortened by 3 bases and J by 2 bases, with 18 bases between the two germline ends. The CDR3 extends over 17 amino acids. The germline V gene has CDR1 SEHNR and CDR2 FQNEAQ (reference sequence). The CDR3 protein is CASSFTGNPLLTDTQYF. CDR3 nucleotides: TGTGCCAGCAGCTTCACAGGGAACCCCCTCCTCACAGATACGCAGTATTTT.

The table lists this clone with a few counts. The chain recombines TRBV2 with TRBJ2-2, with a possible D match to TRBD2 (5 bases). This CDR3 contains 14 residues. Germline V gene lookup returns CDR1 SNHLY and CDR2 FYNNEI. The ends were cut back, 8 bases at V and 6 bases at J, with 16 bases in the middle. CDR3 sequence: CASAAGRWAGELFF. The CDR3 bases are TGTGCCAGCGCCGCTGGGAGATGGGCCGGGGAGCTGTTTTTT.

The rearrangement links TRBV20-1 to TRBJ2-7, with TRBD1 identical over 9 bases. CDR3 length: 15 amino acids. The germline gives CDR1 DFQATT, CDR2 SNEGSKA (reference sequence). Trimming took 3 bases from V and 5 from J; bases not matched to a gene: 11. This chain's CDR3 is CSASGTGTPEDEQYV. The DNA for the CDR3 is TGCAGTGCTAGTGGGACAGGGACCCCTGAAGACGAGCAGTACGTC.

The chain combines TRBV15 with TRBJ2-1, with D maybe TRBD2 (6 bases). The germline V and J ends were trimmed by 3 bases and 1 base, with 19 bases remaining between them. Germline CDR1 reads LNHNV; CDR2 reads YYDKDF (reference sequence). This CDR3 has 18 residues. The CDR3 bases are TGTGCCACCAGCAGTCAAACTTACGGGGGTCGTTCCTACAATGAGCAGTTCTTC. As protein: CATSSQTYGGRSYNEQFF.

This clone was counted a single time. This chain links TRBV10-1 with TRBJ2-5; D is possibly TRBD2 (5 bases). The CDR3 totals 13 residues. Trimming cost V 4 bases and J 5 bases, with 11 bases left between them. Per germline, CDR1 WNHNN and CDR2 SYGVQD (reference sequence). Written as DNA, the CDR3 is TGCGCCAGCAGTGGATGGGGAGCGGAGACCCAGTACTTC. It is translated as CASSGWGAETQYF.

The chain employs TRBV28 and TRBJ2-1; the match to TRBD1 covers 10 bases. V was pared by 6 bases and J by 7 bases, with 6 bases of the junction left unmatched. The CDR3 has 14 residues. Germline values: CDR1 MDHEN, CDR2 SYDVKM. This CDR3 reads CASRPGQGLNEQFF. As DNA, the CDR3 is TGTGCCAGCAGACCGGGACAGGGGTTAAATGAGCAGTTCTTC. Drawing the rest from reference TRBV28 and TRBJ2-1, the complete variable domain is DVKVTQSSRYLVKRTGEKVFLECVQDMDHENMFWYRQDPGLGLRLIYFSYDVKMKEKGDIPEGYSVSREKKERFSLILESASTNQTSMYLCASRPGQGLNEQFFGPGTRLTVL.

The V and J genes are TRBV29-1 and TRBJ2-4; 10 bases map to TRBD1. Germline V CDR1 and CDR2: SQVTM, ANQGSEA. Losses at the gene ends were 6 bases for V and 2 bases for J; bases not matched to a gene: 7. The CDR3 has 15 amino acids. This chain's CDR3 is CSVRKTGGPKNIQYF. Here the CDR3 DNA reads TGCAGCGTGAGGAAGACAGGGGGCCCCAAAAACATTCAGTACTTC. Combining the CDR3 with reference TRBV29-1 and TRBJ2-4 gives the whole variable domain SAVISQKPSRDICQRGTSLTIQCQVDSQVTMMFWYRQQPGQSLTLIATANQGSEATYESGFVIDKFPISRPNLTFSTLTVSNMSPEDSSIYLCSVRKTGGPKNIQYFGAGTRLSVL.

This sequence joins TRBV6-5 and TRBJ1-2, with a tentative D call TRBD1 (5 bases). Trimming shortened V by 2 bases and J by 4 bases, and 11 bases separated the two germline ends. The V gene's germline CDR1 is MNHEY and CDR2 SVGAGI. The CDR3 is made up of 14 amino acids. The CDR3 here is CASSYADSLYGYTF. DNA of the CDR3: TGTGCCAGCAGTTACGCCGACAGCCTCTATGGCTACACCTTC.

CDR3 in amino acids: CASSIYAFGSSGNTIYF. The CDR3 region has the DNA TGTGCCAGTAGTATTTATGCTTTCGGGTCCTCTGGAAACACCATATATTTT. The V gene is TRBV19, the J gene TRBJ1-3; D remains ambiguous. Germline V gene lookup returns CDR1 LNHDA and CDR2 SQIVND (reference sequence). V lost 3 bases, J lost 0 bases, and 15 bases lay in between. The CDR3 runs to 17 residues.

The chain combines TRBV9 with TRBJ2-3; D is perhaps TRBD2 (7 bases). This CDR3 has 15 amino acids. The germline V gene has CDR1 SGDLS and CDR2 YYNGEE. Trimming left V 4 bases short and J 6 bases short, with 18 bases between. The CDR3 DNA is TGTGCCAGCAGCAGCGGGACATCCTCCGGGGATACGCAGTATTTT. As protein: CASSSGTSSGDTQYF.

The chain combines TRBV11-3 with TRBJ2-7; 9 bases fit TRBD1. The V and J ends lost 3 bases and 2 bases, in that order; junction bases with no gene match: 8. The CDR3 has 16 amino acids. CDR1 SGHNT and CDR2 YENEEA come from the germline V gene. The CDR3 nucleotides are TGTGCCAGCAGCTTGTCCGGGACAGGGTACCCCTACGAGCAGTACTTC. Residues: CASSLSGTGYPYEQYF. The variable domain in full, with the rest retrieved from reference TRBV11-3 and TRBJ2-7, is EAGVVQSPRYKIIEKKQPVAFWCNPISGHNTLYWYLQNLGQGPELLIRYENEEAVDDSQLPKDRFSAERLKGVDSTLKIQPAELGDSAVYLCASSLSGTGYPYEQYFGPGTRLTVT.

There are a few counts of this clone. The V and J genes are TRBV5-6 and TRBJ1-4; 9 nucleotides match TRBD1. The CDR3 length is 15 residues. Looked up from germline, CDR1 is SGHDT and CDR2 is YYEEEE. V shed 4 bases, J shed 5 bases, and the junction held 6 bases outside the gene matches. DNA for the CDR3: TGTGCCAGCAGCCAAAGCGGACAGGGGAATGAAAAACTGTTTTTT. This sequence encodes CASSQSGQGNEKLFF.

This clone appeared a single time. This rearrangement joins TRBV18 to TRBJ2-3; the match to TRBD2 covers 11 bases. The CDR3 runs 16 residues. The V gene's germline CDR1 is KGHSH and CDR2 LQKENI. The junction had 0 bases not matched to a gene; V was cut back by 1 base and J by 0 bases. CDR3 sequence: CASSPRTSGSTDTQYF. The CDR3 bases are TGTGCCAGCTCACCACGGACTAGCGGGAGCACAGATACGCAGTATTTT.

The chain employs TRBV3-1 (or the pseudogene TRBV3-2) and TRBJ1-1, with D unresolved. The CDR3 runs 16 residues. Germline V CDR1 and CDR2: LGHDT, YNNKEL (reference sequence). V was shortened by 3 bases and J by 0 bases, with 14 bases between the two germline ends. The CDR3: CASSHRGLRVNTEAFF. CDR3 DNA: TGTGCCAGCAGCCATCGGGGTTTACGGGTGAACACTGAAGCTTTCTTT.

The V call is TRBV7-9, the J call TRBJ1-2; tentative D call: TRBD1 (5 bases). Germline V gene data show CDR1 as SEHNR and CDR2 as FQNEAQ (reference sequence). V dropped 1 base and J dropped 2 bases, with 8 bases sitting between them. CDR3 length equals 14 residues. The CDR3 DNA is TGTGCCAGCAGCTTAGAAGGGGCGAACTATGGCTACACCTTC. It codes for CASSLEGANYGYTF.

The J gene is TRBJ2-2, the V gene TRBV6-6, with a possible D match to TRBD1 (8 bases). Trimming shortened V by 6 bases and J by 7 bases, and 15 bases separated the two germline ends. From germline, CDR1 is MNHNY and CDR2 SVGAGI (reference sequence). The CDR3 is 14 amino acids. The CDR3: CASRVTGEGGELFF. CDR3 sequence (DNA): TGTGCCAGCAGGGTGACAGGGGAGGGCGGGGAGCTGTTTTTT.

The V and J genes are TRBV9 and TRBJ2-7; no definite D call. The V gene lost 3 bases and the J gene lost 3 bases, with 16 bases spanning the gap. This CDR3 has 15 residues. In germline, CDR1 is SGDLS, CDR2 YYNGEE. CDR3: CASSAEGAYHYEQYF. The DNA for the CDR3 is TGTGCCAGCAGCGCAGAAGGAGCCTACCACTACGAGCAGTACTTC. The entire variable domain, with the rest obtained from reference TRBV9 and TRBJ2-7, is as follows: DSGVTQTPKHLITATGQRVTLRCSPRSGDLSVYWYQQSLDQGLQFLIQYYNGEERAKGNILERFSAQQFPDLHSELNLSSLELGDSALYFCASSAEGAYHYEQYFGPGTRLTVT.